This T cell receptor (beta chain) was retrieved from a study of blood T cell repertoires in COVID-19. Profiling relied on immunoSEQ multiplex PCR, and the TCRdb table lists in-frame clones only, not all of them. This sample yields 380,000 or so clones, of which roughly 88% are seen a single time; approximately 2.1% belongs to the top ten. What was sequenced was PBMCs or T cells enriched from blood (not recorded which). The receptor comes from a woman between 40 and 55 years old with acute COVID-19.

CDR3 nucleotides: TGTGCCAGCAGCTTGTCGGGGACAGGGCTTTTCTACGAGCAGTACTTC. It yields the protein CASSLSGTGLFYEQYF. This chain joins TRBV5-4 and TRBJ2-7; 9 bases match TRBD1. The CDR3 consists of 16 residues. CDR1 SGHNT and CDR2 YYREEE come from the germline V gene (reference sequence). J gave up 3 bases and V 1 base, and 8 bases lay outside the gene matches.